This T cell receptor beta chain was recorded in a study of T cell responses to AZD1222 COVID-19 vaccine. TCRdb keeps only in-frame clones here, not all; method: immunoSEQ multiplex PCR. The top ten hold over 0.95% of the sample, which has approximately 140,000 clones, about 95% seen once. Study outcomes and limitations: White British people made up most donors, females outnumbered males, and clonal diversity was possibly underestimated. Without day 14 samples, only post-peak T cell repertoires were studied.

Germline CDR1 MGHRA, CDR2 YSYEKL. This CDR3 region has 13 residues. V lost 0 bases and J 4 bases, leaving 4 bases between the germline ends. Concerning this clone itself: What it recognizes is unknown. Other DNA sequences in the sample encode the same CDR3.

The specimen was peripheral blood, collected on day 0 of AZD1222 vaccination. The receptor's source is an adult in good health. The genes are TRBV4-1 and TRBJ1-5; no definite D call. CDR3 bases: TGCGCCAGCAGCCAAGACCGGAATCAGCCCCAGCATTTT. This encodes CASSQDRNQPQHF.